One and the same sample provided the 21 T cell receptor beta chains below, sequenced in a study of identical twins. TCRdb recomputed calls from the 5' RACE reads with MiXCR, one row per CDR3 protein. This table has 640,000 or so distinct CDR3 sequences, 5.5% to 6.5% appearing once. Specimen: naive T cells sorted from blood. The receptor source for this set is a man in his late teens or twenties in good health.

Many counts were recorded for this clonotype. The chain combines TRBV29-1 with TRBJ2-1; D possibly corresponds to TRBD2 (5 bases). Germline V gene sequence: CDR1 SQVTM, CDR2 ANQGSEA. With 4 bases removed from V and 9 bases from J, the gap between germline ends came to 7 bases. This CDR3 has 10 amino acids. The CDR3 sequence: CSVVAGEQFF. CDR3 DNA: TGCAGCGTTGTCGCGGGTGAGCAGTTCTTC.

V usage is TRBV20-1 and J usage is TRBJ1-2; D unclear. V was cut by 3 bases and J by 0 bases, with 8 bases left in between. CDR1 and CDR2 from the germline V gene are DFQATT and SNEGSKA (reference sequence). The CDR3 has 13 amino acids. The CDR3 reads CSASQDANYGYTF. CDR3 nucleotides: TGCAGTGCTAGCCAGGACGCTAACTATGGCTACACCTTC.

This clonotype was detected only a few times. The V and J genes are TRBV7-2 and TRBJ2-5; D gene unclear. The CDR3 runs to 12 residues. CDR1 and CDR2 from the germline V gene are SGHTA and FQGNSA. V lost 0 bases, J lost 7 bases, and 6 bases lay in between. The CDR3 DNA reads TGTGCCAGCAGCTTAGCGGCGGCGACCCAGTACTTC. The encoded protein is CASSLAAATQYF.

This clonotype was seen many times. The V gene is TRBV28, the J gene TRBJ2-3; TRBD2 matches at 8 bases. CDR1 MDHEN and CDR2 SYDVKM come from the germline V gene. With 7 bases clipped from V and 2 bases from J, the junction kept 11 bases outside the gene matches. The CDR3 runs to 16 residues. CDR3 coding DNA: TGTGCCAGCATTCCTGTCAGCGGGGGTCTCACAGATACGCAGTATTTT. This encodes CASIPVSGGLTDTQYF.

The rearrangement links TRBV15 to TRBJ2-6, with D uncertain. CDR3 length: 15 residues. Deletions cut 2 bases from V and 0 bases from J, with 5 bases between. CDR1 and CDR2 from the germline V gene are LNHNV and YYDKDF (reference sequence). The CDR3: CATSRTLSGANVLTF. The CDR3 nucleotides read TGTGCCACCAGCAGAACCCTCTCTGGGGCCAACGTCCTGACTTTC.

This clonotype was seen repeatedly, ten times or more. V usage is TRBV5-6 and J usage is TRBJ2-5, with 8 positions matching TRBD2. The CDR3 covers 15 residues. CDR1 is SGHDT and CDR2 is YYEEEE in the germline V gene. V lost 5 bases and J lost 4; bases outside the gene matches: 10. The CDR3 nucleotides read TGTGCCAGCAGTCACCGGGGGGGGGCGCGAGAGACCCAGTACTTC. Translating gives CASSHRGGARETQYF.

This clonotype has a single count. The rearrangement uses TRBV12-3 or TRBV12-4 and TRBJ2-7; 7 nucleotides agree with TRBD1. CDR3 length equals 14 residues. V lost 5 bases to trimming and J lost 9 bases; unmatched junction nucleotides: 13. The CDR3 DNA is TGTGCCAGCAGTCAGAAGGACAGGATGGTAGGGCAGTACTTC. Translation: CASSQKDRMVGQYF.

There are many counts of this clonotype. J is TRBJ1-1 and V is TRBV20-1; D not certain. CDR3 length: 16 residues. The V and J ends lost 3 bases and 0 bases respectively, with 17 bases between them. CDR1 is DFQATT, CDR2 SNEGSKA, per germline (reference sequence). The CDR3 region is CSASRRSRVMNTEAFF. The CDR3 nucleotides read TGCAGTGCTAGCAGACGGTCCCGGGTAATGAACACTGAAGCTTTCTTT.

V is TRBV27 and J is TRBJ1-1; D possibly corresponds to TRBD1 (5 bases). Germline assignment: CDR1 MNHEY and CDR2 SMNVEV (reference sequence). The CDR3 totals 12 residues. Trimming pared 10 bases from V and 5 bases from J, leaving 14 bases between. CDR3 protein: CATQTGGTEAFF. In DNA, the CDR3 is TGTGCCACCCAAACAGGCGGGACTGAAGCTTTCTTT.

Only a few counts were recorded for this clonotype. The chain employs TRBV5-1 and TRBJ2-7, with 9 bases lining up with TRBD2. With 0 bases clipped from V and 7 bases from J, the junction kept 5 bases outside the gene matches. The length of the CDR3 is 14 residues. Germline CDR1 SGHRS, CDR2 YFSETQ. The CDR3 DNA sequence: TGCGCCAGCAGCTTGGACGGGAGCGGGGGGGAGCAGTACTTC. This gives the protein CASSLDGSGGEQYF. Complete variable domain (other parts from reference TRBV5-1 and TRBJ2-7): KAGVTQTPRYLIKTRGQQVTLSCSPISGHRSVSWYQQTPGQGLQFLFEYFSETQRNKGNFPGRFSGRQFSNSRSEMNVSTLELGDSALYLCASSLDGSGGEQYFGPGTRLTVT.

This clonotype was seen a handful of times. The chain carries TRBV19 and TRBJ2-2, with 8 bases identical to TRBD2. Unmatched junction bases numbered 3, after V lost 3 bases and J lost 0 bases. The CDR3 spans 16 residues. Per germline, CDR1 LNHDA and CDR2 SQIVND (reference sequence). CDR3 DNA sequence: TGTGCCAGTAGTATTGCAGCGGGGGCGAACACCGGGGAGCTGTTTTTT. Amino acid sequence: CASSIAAGANTGELFF. Looking up the rest from reference TRBV19 and TRBJ2-2 gives the full variable domain: DGGITQSPKYLFRKEGQNVTLSCEQNLNHDAMYWYRQDPGQGLRLIYYSQIVNDFQKGDIAEGYSVSREKKESFPLTVTSAQKNPTAFYLCASSIAAGANTGELFFGEGSRLTVL.

The V and J genes are TRBV18 and TRBJ2-7, with TRBD1 identical over 8 bases. This CDR3 spans 14 amino acids. J was trimmed by 2 bases and V by 4 bases; bases with no gene match: 4. Per the germline V gene, CDR1 is KGHSH and CDR2 is LQKENI. CDR3 sequence (DNA): TGTGCCAGCTCACAACGGACAGGGACCTACGAGCAGTACTTC. Its translation: CASSQRTGTYEQYF.

V and J are TRBV7-9 and TRBJ2-1; tentatively, D is TRBD2 (6 bases). Trimming cost V 2 bases and J 14 bases, with 16 bases left between them. This CDR3 is 13 amino acids long. Germline V gene lookup returns CDR1 SEHNR and CDR2 FQNEAQ (reference sequence). The CDR3 reads CASSLTGVYTKFF. In nucleotides, the CDR3 is TGTGCCAGCAGCTTAACGGGAGTCTATACAAAGTTCTTC.

The sample holds many counts of this clonotype. The V and J genes are TRBV12-3 or TRBV12-4 and TRBJ2-5; D not certain. The CDR3 is 13 amino acids. Between the trimmed V and J ends, which lost 5 bases and 4 bases, there was a span of 11 bases. The CDR3 reads CASSPLSVETQYF. The DNA for the CDR3 is TGTGCCAGCAGTCCACTTTCGGTAGAGACCCAGTACTTC.

This clonotype occurred many times. The rearrangement joins TRBV6-1 to TRBJ2-7; perhaps TRBD2 as D (6 bases). The V and J ends lost 6 bases and 2 bases respectively, with 14 bases between them. The CDR3 contains 14 residues. Per germline, CDR1 MNHNS and CDR2 SASEGT. This CDR3 reads CASSSLARPYEQYF. The CDR3 DNA sequence: TGTGCCAGCAGCTCTCTAGCGAGGCCCTACGAGCAGTACTTC.

This clonotype was detected many times. V gene TRBV6-5 combines with J gene TRBJ1-1, with 7 bases identical to TRBD1. The ends lost 2 bases at V and 7 bases at J; junction bases unmatched: 4. Germline assignment: CDR1 MNHEY and CDR2 SVGAGI. This CDR3 is built from 13 residues. Written as DNA, the CDR3 is TGTGCCAGCAGTTACCCGGGACAGAATGAAGCTTTCTTT. It translates to CASSYPGQNEAFF.

This chain connects TRBV3-1 to TRBJ2-3; no reliable D call. In germline, CDR1 is LGHDT, CDR2 YNNKEL (reference sequence). The V gene lost 0 bases and the J gene lost 4 bases, with 11 bases spanning the gap. The CDR3 contains 15 residues. In nucleotides, the CDR3 is TGTGCCAGCAGCCAAGATCAGGTTAGGCCAGATACGCAGTATTTT. It translates to CASSQDQVRPDTQYF.

This clonotype occurred many times. J is TRBJ1-1 and V is TRBV5-1; the D is unclear. Germline-derived CDR1 and CDR2 are SGHRS and YFSETQ. Trimming removed 0 bases from V and 3 bases from J, with 9 bases in between. This CDR3 is built from 14 residues. The CDR3 bases are TGCGCCAGCAGCTTGGTCGCTGGGGACACTGAAGCTTTCTTT. Protein product: CASSLVAGDTEAFF.

The chain links TRBV29-1 to TRBJ2-6; TRBD1 agrees at 7 bases. Germline assignment: CDR1 SQVTM and CDR2 ANQGSEA. V shed 4 bases, J shed 0 bases, and the junction held 3 bases outside the gene matches. The CDR3 runs 15 residues. CDR3 bases: TGCAGCGTTGGACAGGGTAACTCTGGGGCCAACGTCCTGACTTTC. Residues: CSVGQGNSGANVLTF.

This clonotype has a handful of counts. V is TRBV7-8 and J is TRBJ2-2, with 14 nucleotides matching TRBD2. The CDR3 covers 18 residues. Trimming cost V 6 bases and J 1 base; bases outside gene matches: 7. Germline V gene lookup returns CDR1 SGHVS and CDR2 FQNEAQ. CDR3: CASRGGTSGGKNTGELFF. As DNA, the CDR3 is TGTGCCAGCAGGGGGGGGACTAGCGGGGGAAAGAACACCGGGGAGCTGTTTTTT.

This clonotype was counted only a few times. The CDR3 bases are TGTGCCAGCAGTTGGGGACTAGAGCGGGAGCGGGATGAGCAGTTCTTC. It encodes CASSWGLERERDEQFF. This chain links TRBV28 with TRBJ2-1, with 8 bases lining up with TRBD2. The CDR3 loop spans 16 amino acids. In germline, CDR1 is MDHEN, CDR2 SYDVKM. Trimming took 4 bases from V and 8 from J; bases not matched to a gene: 13.